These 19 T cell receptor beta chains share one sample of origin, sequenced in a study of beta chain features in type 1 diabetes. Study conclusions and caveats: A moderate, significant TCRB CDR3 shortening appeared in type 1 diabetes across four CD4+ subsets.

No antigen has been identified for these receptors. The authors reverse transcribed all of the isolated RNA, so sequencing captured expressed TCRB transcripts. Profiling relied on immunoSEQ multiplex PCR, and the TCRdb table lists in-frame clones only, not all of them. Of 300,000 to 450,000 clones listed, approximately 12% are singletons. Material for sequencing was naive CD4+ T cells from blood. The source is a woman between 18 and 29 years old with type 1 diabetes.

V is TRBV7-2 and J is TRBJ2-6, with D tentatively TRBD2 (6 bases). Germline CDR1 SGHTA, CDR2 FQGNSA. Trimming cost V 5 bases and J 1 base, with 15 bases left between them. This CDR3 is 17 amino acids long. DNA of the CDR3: TGTGCCAGCAGCCCCGGGAGCGGGCGATCTGGGGCCAACGTCCTGACTTTC. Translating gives CASSPGSGRSGANVLTF. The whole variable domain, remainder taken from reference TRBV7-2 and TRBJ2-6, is GAGVSQSPSNKVTEKGKDVELRCDPISGHTALYWYRQSLGQGLEFLIYFQGNSAPDKSGLPSDRFSAERTGGSVSTLTIQRTQQEDSAVYLCASSPGSGRSGANVLTFGAGSRLTVL.

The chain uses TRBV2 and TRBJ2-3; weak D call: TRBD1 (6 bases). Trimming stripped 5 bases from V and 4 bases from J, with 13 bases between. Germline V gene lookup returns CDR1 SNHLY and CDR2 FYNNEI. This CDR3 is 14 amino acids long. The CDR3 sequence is CASSYSDSADTQYF. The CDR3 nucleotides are TGTGCCAGCAGTTACTCGGACAGTGCAGATACGCAGTATTTT.

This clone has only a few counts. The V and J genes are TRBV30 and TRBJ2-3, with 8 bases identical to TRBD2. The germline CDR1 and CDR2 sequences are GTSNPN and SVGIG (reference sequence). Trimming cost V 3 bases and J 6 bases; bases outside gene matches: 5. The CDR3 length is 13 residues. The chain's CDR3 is CAWSGTSGDTQYF. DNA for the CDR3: TGTGCCTGGAGCGGAACTAGCGGTGATACGCAGTATTTT.

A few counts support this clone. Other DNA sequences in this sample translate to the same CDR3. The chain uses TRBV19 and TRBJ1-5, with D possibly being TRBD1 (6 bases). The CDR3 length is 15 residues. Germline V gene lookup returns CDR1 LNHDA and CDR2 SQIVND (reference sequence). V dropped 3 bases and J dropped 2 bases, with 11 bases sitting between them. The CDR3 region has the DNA TGTGCCAGTAGTATTACAGGGAGTGGCAATCAGCCCCAGCATTTT. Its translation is CASSITGSGNQPQHF.

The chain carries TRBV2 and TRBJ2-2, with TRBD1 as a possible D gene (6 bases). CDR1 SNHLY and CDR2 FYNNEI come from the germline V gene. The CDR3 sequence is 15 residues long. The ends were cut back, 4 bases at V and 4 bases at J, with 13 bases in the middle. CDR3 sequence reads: CASSAGALSTGELFF. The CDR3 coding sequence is TGTGCCAGCAGTGCAGGGGCGCTGAGCACCGGGGAGCTGTTTTTT.

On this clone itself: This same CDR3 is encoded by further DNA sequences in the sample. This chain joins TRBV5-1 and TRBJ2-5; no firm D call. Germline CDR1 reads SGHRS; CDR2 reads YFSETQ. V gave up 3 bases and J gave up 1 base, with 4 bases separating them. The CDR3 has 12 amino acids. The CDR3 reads CASSSGQETQYF. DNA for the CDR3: TGCGCCAGCAGCTCGGGCCAAGAGACCCAGTACTTC.

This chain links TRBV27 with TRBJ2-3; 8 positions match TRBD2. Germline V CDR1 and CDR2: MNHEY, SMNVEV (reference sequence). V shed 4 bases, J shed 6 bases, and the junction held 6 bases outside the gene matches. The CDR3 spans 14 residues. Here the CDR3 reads CASSYRTSSDTQYF. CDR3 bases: TGTGCCAGCAGTTATAGGACTAGCAGCGATACGCAGTATTTT.

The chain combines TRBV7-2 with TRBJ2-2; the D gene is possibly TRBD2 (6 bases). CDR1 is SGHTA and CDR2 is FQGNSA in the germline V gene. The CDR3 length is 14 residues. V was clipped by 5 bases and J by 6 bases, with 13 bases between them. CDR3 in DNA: TGTGCCAGCAGCCTATCTAGCGCCGCCGGGGAGCTGTTTTTT. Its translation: CASSLSSAAGELFF.

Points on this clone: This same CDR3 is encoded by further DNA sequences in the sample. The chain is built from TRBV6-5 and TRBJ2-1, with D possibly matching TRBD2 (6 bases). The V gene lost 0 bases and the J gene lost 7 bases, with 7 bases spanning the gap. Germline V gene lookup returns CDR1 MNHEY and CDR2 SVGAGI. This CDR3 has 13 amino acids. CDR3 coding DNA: TGTGCCAGCAGTTACTCGAGCGGGAATGAGCAGTTCTTC. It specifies CASSYSSGNEQFF.

CDR3 region: CARVQDRANQPQHF. The CDR3 DNA follows: TGTGCCAGGGTGCAGGACAGGGCCAATCAGCCCCAGCATTTT. The chain employs TRBV6-8 and TRBJ1-5; 8 positions match TRBD1. Germline V lookup: CDR1 MNHGY, CDR2 SAAAGT. The V and J ends lost 9 bases and 3 bases, in that order; junction bases with no gene match: 7. The CDR3 is made up of 14 amino acids.

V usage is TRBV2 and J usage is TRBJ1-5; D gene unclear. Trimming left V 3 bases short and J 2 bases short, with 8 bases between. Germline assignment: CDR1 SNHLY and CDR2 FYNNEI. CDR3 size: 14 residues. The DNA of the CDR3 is TGTGCCAGCAGTGATGAGGCAGGCAATCAGCCCCAGCATTTT. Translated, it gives CASSDEAGNQPQHF.

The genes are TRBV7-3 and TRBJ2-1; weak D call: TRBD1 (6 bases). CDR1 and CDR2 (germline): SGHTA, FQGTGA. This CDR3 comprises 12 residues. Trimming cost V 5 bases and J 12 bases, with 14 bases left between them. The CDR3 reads CASSAGAMGQFF. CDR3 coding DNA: TGTGCCAGCAGCGCAGGGGCTATGGGGCAGTTCTTC.

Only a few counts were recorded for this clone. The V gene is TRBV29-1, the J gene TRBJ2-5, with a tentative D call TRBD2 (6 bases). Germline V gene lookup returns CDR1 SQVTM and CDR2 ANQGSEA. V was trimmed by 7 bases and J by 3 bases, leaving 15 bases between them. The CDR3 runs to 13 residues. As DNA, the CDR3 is TGCAGCGGGGCGTTTCGGAGGGAAGAGACCCAGTACTTC. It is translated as CSGAFRREETQYF. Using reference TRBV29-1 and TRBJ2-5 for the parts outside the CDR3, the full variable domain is SAVISQKPSRDICQRGTSLTIQCQVDSQVTMMFWYRQQPGQSLTLIATANQGSEATYESGFVIDKFPISRPNLTFSTLTVSNMSPEDSSIYLCSGAFRREETQYFGPGTRLLVL.

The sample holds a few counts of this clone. The CDR3 DNA follows: TGCGCCAGCAGTAGAAGCGGAAGCTCCTACGAGCAGTACTTC. Its protein product is CASSRSGSSYEQYF. The chain employs TRBV5-1 and TRBJ2-7, with D possibly TRBD2 on 5 matching bases. The germline CDR1 and CDR2 sequences are SGHRS and YFSETQ. The CDR3 consists of 14 residues. V shed 5 bases and J shed 0 bases, with 12 bases lying between them.

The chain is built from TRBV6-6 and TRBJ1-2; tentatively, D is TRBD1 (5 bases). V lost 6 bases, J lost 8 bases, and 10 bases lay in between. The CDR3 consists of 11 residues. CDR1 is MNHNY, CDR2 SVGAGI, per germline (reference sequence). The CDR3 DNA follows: TGTGCCAGCAGCCGGGGGACGGGCTACACCTTC. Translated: CASSRGTGYTF.

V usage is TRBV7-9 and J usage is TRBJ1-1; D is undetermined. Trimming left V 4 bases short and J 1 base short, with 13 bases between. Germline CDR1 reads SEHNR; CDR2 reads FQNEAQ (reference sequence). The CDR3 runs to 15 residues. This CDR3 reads CASSSPRRRNTEAFF. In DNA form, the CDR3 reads TGTGCCAGCAGCTCTCCACGGCGGAGGAACACTGAAGCTTTCTTT.

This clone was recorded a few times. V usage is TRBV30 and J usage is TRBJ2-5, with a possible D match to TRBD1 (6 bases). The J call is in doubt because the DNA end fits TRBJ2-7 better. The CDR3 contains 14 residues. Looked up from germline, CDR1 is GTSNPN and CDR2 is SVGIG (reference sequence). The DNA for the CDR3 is TGTGCCTGGAGTGTACAGGGTGGCTACTACGAGCAGTACTTC. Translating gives CAWSVQGGYYEQYF.

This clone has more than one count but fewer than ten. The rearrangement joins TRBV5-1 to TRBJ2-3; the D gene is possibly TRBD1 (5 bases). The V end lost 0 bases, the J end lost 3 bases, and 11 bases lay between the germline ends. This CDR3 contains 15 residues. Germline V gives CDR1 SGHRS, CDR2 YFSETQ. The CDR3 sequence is CASSLARGFTDTQYF. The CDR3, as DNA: TGCGCCAGCAGCTTGGCTAGGGGTTTTACAGATACGCAGTATTTT.

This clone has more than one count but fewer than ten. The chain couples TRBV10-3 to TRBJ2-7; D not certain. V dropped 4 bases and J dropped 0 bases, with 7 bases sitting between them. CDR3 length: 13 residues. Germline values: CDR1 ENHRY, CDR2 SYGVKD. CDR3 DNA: TGTGCCATCAGTGGCCTGAGCTCCTACGAGCAGTACTTC. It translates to CAISGLSSYEQYF.